This is a list of T cell receptor beta chains from one sample in a study of blood T cell repertoires in COVID-19. Only in-frame clones appear in the TCRdb table, and some are missing; sequencing was by immunoSEQ multiplex PCR. The table includes 150,000 or so clones, about 86% detected once. Sequenced sample: peripheral blood. The receptors derive from an elderly woman with acute or convalescent COVID-19. Each CDR3 is given with its conserved first and last residue. A D gene is named only where the DNA matches it firmly. Size is stated for part of the rows, as once, few or many counts, or as a class when the clone is expanded.

J gene: TRBJ2-3
CDR3 length: 15
V gene: TRBV4-1
clone size: .
D gene: .
CDR3 protein: CASSTNTRSTDTQYF
CDR3 DNA: TGCGCCAGCAGCACGAACACAAGAAGCACAGATACGCAGTATTTT

J gene: TRBJ2-5
CDR3 length: 15
V gene: TRBV18
clone size: .
D gene: .
CDR3 protein: CASSPGGTVGETQYF
CDR3 DNA: TGTGCCAGCTCACCAGGAGGGACGGTCGGGGAGACCCAGTACTTC

J gene: TRBJ2-1
CDR3 length: 15
V gene: TRBV9
clone size: .
D gene: .
CDR3 protein: CASSVGGRWYNEQFF
CDR3 DNA: TGTGCCAGCAGCGTTGGAGGGAGGTGGTACAATGAGCAGTTCTTC

J gene: TRBJ2-2
CDR3 length: 17
V gene: TRBV5-1
clone size: .
D gene: .
CDR3 protein: CASSLLPQSLGTGELFF
CDR3 DNA: TGCGCCAGCAGCCTCCTCCCACAGAGCTTGGGCACCGGGGAGCTGTTTTTT

J gene: TRBJ1-6
CDR3 length: 16
V gene: TRBV4-3
clone size: .
D gene: .
CDR3 protein: CASSQTVVSHNSPLHF
CDR3 DNA: TGCGCCAGCAGCCAGACAGTGGTTTCTCATAATTCACCCCTCCACTTT

J gene: TRBJ1-5
CDR3 length: 15
V gene: TRBV6-5
clone size: .
D gene: .
CDR3 protein: CASGLTGGINQPQHF
CDR3 DNA: TGTGCCAGCGGGTTAACAGGAGGGATCAATCAGCCCCAGCATTTT

J gene: TRBJ2-7
CDR3 length: 15
V gene: TRBV19
clone size: .
D gene: TRBD1
CDR3 protein: CASSSLGTGLYEQYF
CDR3 DNA: TGTGCCAGTAGTTCCCTCGGGACAGGGCTCTACGAGCAGTACTTC

J gene: TRBJ2-7
CDR3 length: 15
V gene: TRBV6-1
clone size: .
D gene: TRBD2
CDR3 protein: CASSEPGLAYYEQYF
CDR3 DNA: TGTGCCAGCAGTGAACCCGGACTAGCGTATTACGAGCAGTACTTC

J gene: TRBJ2-7
CDR3 length: 19
V gene: TRBV7-2
clone size: .
D gene: TRBD1
CDR3 protein: CASSLALRPGTGGNYEQYF
CDR3 DNA: TGTGCCAGCAGCTTAGCACTCCGGCCAGGGACAGGGGGAAACTACGAGCAGTACTTC

J gene: TRBJ2-7
CDR3 length: 13
V gene: TRBV19
clone size: .
D gene: TRBD1
CDR3 protein: CASSFYRGYEQYF
CDR3 DNA: TGTGCCAGTAGTTTCTACAGGGGCTACGAGCAGTACTTC

J gene: TRBJ1-5
CDR3 length: 14
V gene: TRBV28
clone size: .
D gene: .
CDR3 protein: CASRTTWGHQPQHF
CDR3 DNA: TGTGCCAGCAGGACGACCTGGGGCCATCAGCCCCAGCATTTT

J gene: TRBJ2-1
CDR3 length: 12
V gene: TRBV3-1/TRBV3-2
clone size: once
D gene: .
CDR3 protein: CASSQDRREQFF
CDR3 DNA: TGTGCCAGCAGCCAAGATAGGAGGGAGCAGTTCTTC

J gene: TRBJ1-3
CDR3 length: 14
V gene: TRBV25-1
clone size: .
D gene: .
CDR3 protein: CASTDSLSGNTIYF
CDR3 DNA: TGTGCCAGCACGGACAGTCTCTCTGGAAACACCATATATTTT

J gene: TRBJ1-6
CDR3 length: 16
V gene: TRBV27
clone size: .
D gene: TRBD1
CDR3 protein: CASSYGRGTGNSPLHF
CDR3 DNA: TGTGCCAGCAGTTACGGACGAGGGACAGGAAATTCACCCCTCCACTTT

J gene: TRBJ1-2
CDR3 length: 14
V gene: TRBV19
clone size: .
D gene: TRBD1
CDR3 protein: CASSTGTGAYGYTF
CDR3 DNA: TGTGCCAGTAGTACAGGGACAGGGGCCTATGGCTACACCTTC

J gene: TRBJ2-2
CDR3 length: 16
V gene: TRBV5-1
clone size: .
D gene: .
CDR3 protein: CASSYRTGANTGELFF
CDR3 DNA: TGCGCCAGCAGTTACCGTACGGGGGCGAACACCGGGGAGCTGTTTTTT

J gene: TRBJ1-4
CDR3 length: 15
V gene: TRBV6-5
clone size: once
D gene: TRBD1
CDR3 protein: CAADRGQGVAEKLFF
CDR3 DNA: TGTGCCGCCGACCGGGGACAGGGGGTGGCTGAAAAACTGTTTTTT

J gene: TRBJ2-4
CDR3 length: 18
V gene: TRBV7-9
clone size: few
D gene: TRBD1
CDR3 protein: CASSAGTGRKAAKNIQYF
CDR3 DNA: TGTGCCAGCAGCGCAGGGACAGGTAGAAAGGCGGCCAAAAACATTCAGTACTTC

J gene: TRBJ1-1
CDR3 length: 15
V gene: TRBV5-5
clone size: few
D gene: TRBD1
CDR3 protein: CASSWRTGMNTEAFF
CDR3 DNA: TGTGCCAGCAGCTGGCGGACAGGAATGAACACTGAAGCTTTCTTT

J gene: TRBJ2-5
CDR3 length: 13
V gene: TRBV9
clone size: .
D gene: .
CDR3 protein: CASSGTAQETQYF
CDR3 DNA: TGTGCCAGCAGCGGGACAGCCCAAGAGACCCAGTACTTC

J gene: TRBJ2-1
CDR3 length: 14
V gene: TRBV2
clone size: .
D gene: .
CDR3 protein: CASRSDYGRNEQFF
CDR3 DNA: TGTGCCAGCAGATCCGACTACGGGCGCAATGAGCAGTTCTTC

J gene: TRBJ2-6
CDR3 length: 13
V gene: TRBV19
clone size: .
D gene: TRBD2
CDR3 protein: CATGEGGANVLTF
CDR3 DNA: TGTGCCACTGGGGAGGGTGGGGCCAACGTCCTGACTTTC

J gene: TRBJ1-1
CDR3 length: 14
V gene: TRBV9
clone size: .
D gene: .
CDR3 protein: CASSVSITDTEAFF
CDR3 DNA: TGTGCCAGCAGCGTATCTATAACGGACACTGAAGCTTTCTTT

J gene: TRBJ1-1
CDR3 length: 15
V gene: TRBV11-2
clone size: .
D gene: TRBD1
CDR3 protein: CASSFGQVMNTEAFF
CDR3 DNA: TGTGCCAGCAGCTTTGGACAGGTCATGAACACTGAAGCTTTCTTT

J gene: TRBJ1-1
CDR3 length: 14
V gene: TRBV7-2
clone size: few
D gene: TRBD1
CDR3 protein: CASSPYRGITEAFF
CDR3 DNA: TGTGCCAGCAGCCCCTACAGGGGGATCACTGAAGCTTTCTTT

J gene: TRBJ2-2
CDR3 length: 14
V gene: TRBV3-1/TRBV3-2
clone size: .
D gene: TRBD1
CDR3 protein: CASTNRGSSGELFF
CDR3 DNA: TGTGCCAGCACAAACAGGGGTAGTAGCGGGGAGCTGTTTTTT

J gene: TRBJ2-7
CDR3 length: 15
V gene: TRBV7-9
clone size: .
D gene: .
CDR3 protein: CASSLAAGETYEQYF
CDR3 DNA: TGTGCCAGCAGCTTAGCAGCAGGCGAAACCTACGAGCAGTACTTC

J gene: TRBJ2-1
CDR3 length: 15
V gene: TRBV27
clone size: .
D gene: .
CDR3 protein: CASSYLPSSYNEQFF
CDR3 DNA: TGTGCCAGCAGTTATCTCCCTAGCTCCTACAATGAGCAGTTCTTC

J gene: TRBJ2-1
CDR3 length: 15
V gene: TRBV7-9
clone size: .
D gene: TRBD1
CDR3 protein: CASSLDRGLLNEQFF
CDR3 DNA: TGTGCCAGCAGCTTAGACAGGGGCCTATTAAACGAGCAGTTCTTC

J gene: TRBJ1-4
CDR3 length: 17
V gene: TRBV18
clone size: .
D gene: .
CDR3 protein: CASSFSLPRAGDEKLFF
CDR3 DNA: TGTGCCAGCTCTTTTTCGTTACCCCGGGCGGGAGATGAAAAACTGTTTTTT

J gene: TRBJ2-3
CDR3 length: 12
V gene: TRBV10-1
clone size: once
D gene: TRBD2
CDR3 protein: CASSPSGDTQYF
CDR3 DNA: TGCGCCAGCAGCCCTAGCGGAGATACGCAGTATTTT

J gene: TRBJ2-1
CDR3 length: 13
V gene: TRBV15
clone size: .
D gene: .
CDR3 protein: CATSRDRGFEQFF
CDR3 DNA: TGTGCCACCAGCAGAGATCGCGGATTTGAGCAGTTCTTC

J gene: TRBJ2-7
CDR3 length: 15
V gene: TRBV9
clone size: .
D gene: TRBD2
CDR3 protein: CASSVVASGAGEQYF
CDR3 DNA: TGTGCCAGCAGCGTAGTGGCTAGCGGGGCCGGCGAGCAGTACTTC

J gene: TRBJ2-3
CDR3 length: 16
V gene: TRBV5-1
clone size: once
D gene: TRBD2
CDR3 protein: CASSYMGLAGTDTQYF
CDR3 DNA: TGCGCCAGCAGTTATATGGGACTAGCGGGTACAGATACGCAGTATTTT

J gene: TRBJ2-7
CDR3 length: 19
V gene: TRBV11-2
clone size: .
D gene: .
CDR3 protein: CASSSPRVDVPDSLYEQYF
CDR3 DNA: TGTGCCAGCAGTTCCCCGAGGGTGGATGTACCCGATAGTCTCTACGAGCAGTACTTC

J gene: TRBJ2-3
CDR3 length: 13
V gene: TRBV5-4
clone size: .
D gene: .
CDR3 protein: CASSRGTTDTQYF
CDR3 DNA: TGTGCCAGCAGCAGGGGGACCACAGATACGCAGTATTTT

J gene: TRBJ2-5
CDR3 length: 16
V gene: TRBV11-1
clone size: once
D gene: .
CDR3 protein: CASSVRRGGWGETQYF
CDR3 DNA: TGTGCCAGCAGCGTTAGACGCGGGGGCTGGGGTGAGACCCAGTACTTC

J gene: TRBJ2-4
CDR3 length: 15
V gene: TRBV27
clone size: .
D gene: TRBD2
CDR3 protein: CASSLLAGGPNIQYF
CDR3 DNA: TGTGCCAGCAGTTTACTAGCGGGGGGGCCCAACATTCAGTACTTC

J gene: TRBJ1-4
CDR3 length: 15
V gene: TRBV30
clone size: .
D gene: TRBD1
CDR3 protein: CAWSPGQGLGEKLFF
CDR3 DNA: TGTGCCTGGAGTCCTGGACAGGGTTTAGGGGAAAAACTGTTTTTT

J gene: TRBJ2-1
CDR3 length: 12
V gene: TRBV7-9
clone size: .
D gene: .
CDR3 protein: CASSRDYNEQFF
CDR3 DNA: TGTGCCAGCAGCCGGGACTACAATGAGCAGTTCTTC

J gene: TRBJ2-5
CDR3 length: 16
V gene: TRBV18
clone size: .
D gene: TRBD2
CDR3 protein: CASSPQGLARGETQYF
CDR3 DNA: TGTGCCAGCTCACCCCAGGGACTAGCGCGGGGGGAGACCCAGTACTTC

J gene: TRBJ2-7
CDR3 length: 13
V gene: TRBV6-5
clone size: few
D gene: .
CDR3 protein: CASSRTETYEQYF
CDR3 DNA: TGTGCCAGCAGTAGGACTGAGACCTACGAGCAGTACTTC

J gene: TRBJ1-1
CDR3 length: 17
V gene: TRBV4-2
clone size: .
D gene: TRBD1
CDR3 protein: CASSQTYRGRRNTEAFF
CDR3 DNA: TGTGCCAGCAGCCAAACTTACAGGGGGCGTAGGAACACTGAAGCTTTCTTT

J gene: TRBJ2-1
CDR3 length: 15
V gene: TRBV6-5
clone size: .
D gene: .
CDR3 protein: CASNSPRDFHNEQFF
CDR3 DNA: TGTGCCAGCAACAGCCCTAGGGACTTTCACAATGAGCAGTTCTTC

J gene: TRBJ2-7
CDR3 length: 14
V gene: TRBV5-1
clone size: .
D gene: TRBD2
CDR3 protein: CASSLPGTSGEQYF
CDR3 DNA: TGCGCCAGCAGCTTGCCCGGGACTAGCGGCGAGCAGTACTTC

J gene: TRBJ2-6
CDR3 length: 17
V gene: TRBV5-7
clone size: .
D gene: .
CDR3 protein: CASSLVSDSSGANVLTF
CDR3 DNA: TGTGCCAGCAGCTTGGTTTCGGACTCTTCTGGGGCCAACGTCCTGACTTTC

J gene: TRBJ1-1
CDR3 length: 13
V gene: TRBV5-1
clone size: .
D gene: .
CDR3 protein: CASSPAADSEAFF
CDR3 DNA: TGCGCCAGCAGCCCGGCAGCGGATAGCGAAGCTTTCTTT

J gene: TRBJ1-6
CDR3 length: 20
V gene: TRBV27
clone size: .
D gene: TRBD1
CDR3 protein: CASSLRNNRQGLGYNSPLHF
CDR3 DNA: TGTGCCAGCAGTTTACGTAACAACCGACAGGGTTTGGGATATAATTCACCCCTCCACTTT

J gene: TRBJ2-2
CDR3 length: 17
V gene: TRBV5-1
clone size: .
D gene: TRBD2
CDR3 protein: CASSVSLAGGPTGELFF
CDR3 DNA: TGCGCCAGCAGCGTATCGCTAGCGGGAGGGCCCACCGGGGAGCTGTTTTTT

J gene: TRBJ1-6
CDR3 length: 14
V gene: TRBV6-5
clone size: .
D gene: .
CDR3 protein: CASTHPRGNSPLHF
CDR3 DNA: TGTGCCAGCACTCATCCCCGGGGGAATTCACCCCTCCACTTT

J gene: TRBJ1-5
CDR3 length: 14
V gene: TRBV28
clone size: .
D gene: TRBD1
CDR3 protein: CASRGQLEGQPQHF
CDR3 DNA: TGTGCCAGCAGGGGACAGCTCGAAGGTCAGCCCCAGCATTTT

J gene: TRBJ2-7
CDR3 length: 16
V gene: TRBV14
clone size: .
D gene: TRBD2
CDR3 protein: CASSQEAGGNPYEQYF
CDR3 DNA: TGTGCCAGCAGCCAAGAGGCGGGAGGGAACCCCTACGAGCAGTACTTC

J gene: TRBJ2-2
CDR3 length: 16
V gene: TRBV7-8
clone size: .
D gene: .
CDR3 protein: CASSPHPGFNTGELFF
CDR3 DNA: TGTGCCAGCAGCCCTCACCCAGGATTTAACACCGGGGAGCTGTTTTTT

J gene: TRBJ1-5
CDR3 length: 16
V gene: TRBV19
clone size: .
D gene: .
CDR3 protein: CASSPGWRGRNQPQHF
CDR3 DNA: TGTGCCAGTAGTCCCGGTTGGAGGGGTCGCAATCAGCCCCAGCATTTT

J gene: TRBJ2-5
CDR3 length: 13
V gene: TRBV7-9
clone size: .
D gene: .
CDR3 protein: CASSFTGQETQYF
CDR3 DNA: TGTGCCAGCAGCTTTACAGGTCAAGAGACCCAGTACTTC

J gene: TRBJ2-2
CDR3 length: 16
V gene: TRBV9
clone size: few
D gene: .
CDR3 protein: CASSVDLPSNTGELFF
CDR3 DNA: TGTGCCAGCAGCGTAGATCTCCCGTCGAACACCGGGGAGCTGTTTTTT

J gene: TRBJ1-1
CDR3 length: 13
V gene: TRBV18
clone size: .
D gene: .
CDR3 protein: CASSPGRDTEAFF
CDR3 DNA: TGTGCCAGCTCACCAGGCAGGGACACTGAAGCTTTCTTT

J gene: TRBJ2-7
CDR3 length: 15
V gene: TRBV5-4
clone size: .
D gene: .
CDR3 protein: CASSLDLRDDYEQYF
CDR3 DNA: TGTGCCAGCAGCTTGGATTTGCGGGATGACTACGAGCAGTACTTC

J gene: TRBJ2-2
CDR3 length: 16
V gene: TRBV28
clone size: .
D gene: TRBD2
CDR3 protein: CASSSSSGTNTGELFF
CDR3 DNA: TGTGCCAGCAGTTCCTCTAGCGGGACGAACACCGGGGAGCTGTTTTTT